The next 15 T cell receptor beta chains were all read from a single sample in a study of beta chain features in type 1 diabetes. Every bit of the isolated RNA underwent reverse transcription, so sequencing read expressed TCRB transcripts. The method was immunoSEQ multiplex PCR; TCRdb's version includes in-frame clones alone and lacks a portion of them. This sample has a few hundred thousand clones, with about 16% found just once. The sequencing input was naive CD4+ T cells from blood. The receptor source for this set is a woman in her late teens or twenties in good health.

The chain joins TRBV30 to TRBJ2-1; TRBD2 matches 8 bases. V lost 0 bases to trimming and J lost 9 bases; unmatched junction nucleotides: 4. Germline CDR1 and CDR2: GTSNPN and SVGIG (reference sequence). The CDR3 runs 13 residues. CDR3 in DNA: TGTGCCTGGAGTGTATTTACTAGCGGTGAGCAGTTCTTC. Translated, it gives CAWSVFTSGEQFF.

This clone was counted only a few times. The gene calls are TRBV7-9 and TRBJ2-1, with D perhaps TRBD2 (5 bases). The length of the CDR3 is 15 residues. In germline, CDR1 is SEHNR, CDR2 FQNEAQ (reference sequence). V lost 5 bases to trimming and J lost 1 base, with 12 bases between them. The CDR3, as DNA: TGTGCCAGCAGCCTTAGGACTTTATCCTACAATGAGCAGTTCTTC. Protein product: CASSLRTLSYNEQFF.

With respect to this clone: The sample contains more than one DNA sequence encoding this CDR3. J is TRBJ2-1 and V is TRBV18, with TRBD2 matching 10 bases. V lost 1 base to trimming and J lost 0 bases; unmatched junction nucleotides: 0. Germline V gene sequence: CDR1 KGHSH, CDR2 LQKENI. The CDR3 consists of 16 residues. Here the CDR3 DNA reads TGTGCCAGCTCACCACGGACTAGCGGCTCCTACAATGAGCAGTTCTTC. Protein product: CASSPRTSGSYNEQFF.

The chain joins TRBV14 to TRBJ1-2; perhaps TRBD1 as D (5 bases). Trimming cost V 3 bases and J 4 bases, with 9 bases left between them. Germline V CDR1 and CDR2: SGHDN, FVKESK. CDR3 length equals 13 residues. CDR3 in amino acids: CASSHVGVYGYTF. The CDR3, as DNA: TGTGCCAGCAGCCACGTAGGGGTCTATGGCTACACCTTC.

The CDR3 DNA follows: TGTGCCAGCAGGACAGGGTTCTACGAGCAGTACTTC. Translating gives CASRTGFYEQYF. The rearrangement uses TRBV6-5 and TRBJ2-7, with 7 bases lining up with TRBD1. Germline loops: CDR1 MNHEY, CDR2 SVGAGI. This CDR3 is built from 12 residues. V lost 6 bases and J lost 3; bases outside the gene matches: 2.

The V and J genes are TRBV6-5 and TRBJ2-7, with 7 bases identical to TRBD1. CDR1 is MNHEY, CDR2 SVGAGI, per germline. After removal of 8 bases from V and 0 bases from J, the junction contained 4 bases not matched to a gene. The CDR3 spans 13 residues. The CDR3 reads CASGRDSSYEQYF. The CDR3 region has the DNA TGTGCCAGCGGCCGGGACAGCTCCTACGAGCAGTACTTC.

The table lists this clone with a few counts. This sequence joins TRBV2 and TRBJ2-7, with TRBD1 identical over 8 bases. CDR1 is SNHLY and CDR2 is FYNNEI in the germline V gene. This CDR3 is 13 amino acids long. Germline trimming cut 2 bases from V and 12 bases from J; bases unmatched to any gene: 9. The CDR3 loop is CASSESGTGQTYF. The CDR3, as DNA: TGTGCCAGCAGTGAATCGGGGACAGGCCAGACGTACTTC.

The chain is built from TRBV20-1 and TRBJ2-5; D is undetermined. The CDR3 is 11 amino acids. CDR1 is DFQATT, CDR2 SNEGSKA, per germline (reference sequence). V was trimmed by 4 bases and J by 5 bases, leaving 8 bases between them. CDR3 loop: CSAKLRETQYF. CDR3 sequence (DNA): TGCAGTGCTAAACTACGGGAGACCCAGTACTTC.

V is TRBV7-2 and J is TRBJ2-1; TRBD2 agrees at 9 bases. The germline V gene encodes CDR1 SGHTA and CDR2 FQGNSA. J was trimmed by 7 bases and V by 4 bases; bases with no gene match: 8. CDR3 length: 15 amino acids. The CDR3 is CASSSRWLAGNEQFF. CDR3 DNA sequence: TGTGCCAGCAGCTCCAGGTGGCTAGCGGGAAATGAGCAGTTCTTC.

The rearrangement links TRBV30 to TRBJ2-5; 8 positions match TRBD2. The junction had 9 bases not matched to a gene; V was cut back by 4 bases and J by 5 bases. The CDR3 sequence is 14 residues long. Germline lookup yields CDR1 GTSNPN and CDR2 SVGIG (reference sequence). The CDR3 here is CAWIRRGGRETQYF. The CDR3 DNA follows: TGTGCCTGGATTCGGAGGGGCGGGAGGGAGACCCAGTACTTC. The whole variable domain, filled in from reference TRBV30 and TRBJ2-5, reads SQTIHQWPATLVQPVGSPLSLECTVEGTSNPNLYWYRQAAGRGLQLLFYSVGIGQISSEVPQNLSASRPQDRQFILSSKKLLLSDSGFYLCAWIRRGGRETQYFGPGTRLLVL.

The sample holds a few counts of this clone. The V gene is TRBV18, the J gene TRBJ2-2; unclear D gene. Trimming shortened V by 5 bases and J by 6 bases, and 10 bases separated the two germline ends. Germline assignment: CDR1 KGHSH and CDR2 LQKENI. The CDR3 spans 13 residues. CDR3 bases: TGTGCCAGCTCAAGACTGGTTTCCGGGGAGCTGTTTTTT. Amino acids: CASSRLVSGELFF.

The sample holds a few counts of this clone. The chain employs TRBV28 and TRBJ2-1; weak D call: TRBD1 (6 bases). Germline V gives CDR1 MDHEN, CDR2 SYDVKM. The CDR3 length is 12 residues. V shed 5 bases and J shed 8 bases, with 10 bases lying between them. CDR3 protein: CASSRDIYEQFF. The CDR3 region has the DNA TGTGCCAGCAGTCGGGACATTTATGAGCAGTTCTTC.

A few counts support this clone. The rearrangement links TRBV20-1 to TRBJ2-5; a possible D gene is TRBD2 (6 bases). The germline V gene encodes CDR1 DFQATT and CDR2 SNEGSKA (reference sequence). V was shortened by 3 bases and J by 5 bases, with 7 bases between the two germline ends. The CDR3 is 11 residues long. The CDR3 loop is CSASSGETQYF. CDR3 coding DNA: TGCAGTGCTAGCAGCGGGGAGACCCAGTACTTC.

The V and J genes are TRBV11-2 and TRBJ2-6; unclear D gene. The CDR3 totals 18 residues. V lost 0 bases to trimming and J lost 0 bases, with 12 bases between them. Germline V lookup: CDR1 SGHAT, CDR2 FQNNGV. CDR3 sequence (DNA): TGTGCCAGCAGCTTAGACTCTCGACTCCTCTCTGGGGCCAACGTCCTGACTTTC. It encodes CASSLDSRLLSGANVLTF. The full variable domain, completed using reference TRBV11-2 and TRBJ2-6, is EAGVAQSPRYKIIEKRQSVAFWCNPISGHATLYWYQQILGQGPKLLIQFQNNGVVDDSQLPKDRFSAERLKGVDSTLKIQPAKLEDSAVYLCASSLDSRLLSGANVLTFGAGSRLTVL.

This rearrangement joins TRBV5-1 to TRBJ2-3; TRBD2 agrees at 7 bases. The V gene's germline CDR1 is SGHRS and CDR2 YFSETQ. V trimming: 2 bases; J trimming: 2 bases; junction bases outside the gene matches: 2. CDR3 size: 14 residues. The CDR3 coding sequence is TGCGCCAGCAGCTTAAGCGGGACCACAGATACGCAGTATTTT. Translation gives CASSLSGTTDTQYF.